This T cell receptor beta chain was identified during a study of blood T cell repertoires in COVID-19. V lost 7 bases, J lost 7 bases, and 13 bases lay in between. This CDR3 has 13 amino acids. Sequencing was performed with immunoSEQ multiplex PCR; in TCRdb, only in-frame clones are kept and a portion is missing. This sample has roughly 200,000 clones, with about 85% found just once. This rearrangement joins TRBV12-3 or TRBV12-4 to TRBJ1-4, with a tentative D call TRBD1 (5 bases). This TCR derives from a woman aged 40 to 50 in a cohort exposed to, infected with or recovered from COVID-19 (not recorded which). The sequenced material came from PBMCs or T cells enriched from blood (not recorded which). The CDR3, as DNA: TGTGCCAGCACGCGGGGGACGGGTGAAAAACTGTTTTTT. Translating it yields CASTRGTGEKLFF.